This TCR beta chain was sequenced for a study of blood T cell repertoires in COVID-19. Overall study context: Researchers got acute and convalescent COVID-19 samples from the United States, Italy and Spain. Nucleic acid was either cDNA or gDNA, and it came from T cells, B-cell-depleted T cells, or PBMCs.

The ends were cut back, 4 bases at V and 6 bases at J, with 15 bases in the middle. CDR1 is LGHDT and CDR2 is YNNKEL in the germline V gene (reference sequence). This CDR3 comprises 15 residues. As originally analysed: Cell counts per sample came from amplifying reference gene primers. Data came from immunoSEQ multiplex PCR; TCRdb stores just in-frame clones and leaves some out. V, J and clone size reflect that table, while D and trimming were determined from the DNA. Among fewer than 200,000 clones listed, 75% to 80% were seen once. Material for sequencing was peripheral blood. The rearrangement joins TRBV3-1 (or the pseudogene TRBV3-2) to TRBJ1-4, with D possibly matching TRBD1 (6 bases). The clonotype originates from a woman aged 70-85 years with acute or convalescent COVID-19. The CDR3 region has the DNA TGTGCCAGCAGCCCAGAGAGGGGGAATGATGAAAAACTGTTTTTT. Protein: CASSPERGNDEKLFF.